These T cell receptor beta chains were read from a single sample in a study of T-cell reconstitution after alpha-beta-depleted transplantation in children. TCRdb redid the calling of the PCR reads with MiXCR, one entry per CDR3 protein. The sample lists 400,000 to 500,000 distinct CDR3 sequences; under 13% were seen once. Sequenced material: PBMCs from the stem cell graft donor, taken from the stem cell graft. These receptors were taken from a human donor who donated a stem cell graft to a child with acute myeloid leukemia. Both conserved end residues are part of each CDR3. The D gene is left open where the match is weak. Clone size is not always given. Where it is, it says once, few, many or a class for expanded clones.

cdr3_nt | cdr3_aa | j_call | clone_size | d_call | v_call
TGTGCCAGCAGTTTAGCGCTCCAAGGAGCTTTCTTT | CASSLALQGAFF | TRBJ1-1 | - | - | TRBV12-3/TRBV12-4
TGTGCCAGCAGCCCCGCAGGGAGCACTGAAGCTTTCTTT | CASSPAGSTEAFF | TRBJ1-1 | - | - | TRBV7-9
TGTGCCAGCAGCGTAGCCCCGGGGACTCGGGGCACAGATACGCAGTATTTT | CASSVAPGTRGTDTQYF | TRBJ2-3 | few | - | TRBV9
TGCGCCAGCAGCTTGGTGGGACAGGGAGATTCACCCCTCCACTTT | CASSLVGQGDSPLHF | TRBJ1-6 | - | TRBD1 | TRBV5-1
TGTGCCAGCAGACCCGGGACAGGGGCTTCTAATGAAAAACTGTTTTTT | CASRPGTGASNEKLFF | TRBJ1-4 | - | TRBD1 | TRBV12-3/TRBV12-4
TGCGCCAGCAGGGACGGGACCCAAAGGAACACTGAAGCTTTCTTT | CASRDGTQRNTEAFF | TRBJ1-1 | - | - | TRBV4-3
TGCAGTGCTGCGACCAAAACCAATGAGCAGTTCTTC | CSAATKTNEQFF | TRBJ2-1 | few | - | TRBV20-1
TGTGCCAGCAGCCAAGTCGGCTACAATGAGCAGTTCTTC | CASSQVGYNEQFF | TRBJ2-1 | few | - | TRBV3-1
TGTGCCAGCGATAGTCAGGCCAACGAGCAGTACTTC | CASDSQANEQYF | TRBJ2-7 | - | - | TRBV7-9
TGTGCCAGTAGTATTGTTCAGGGGCCCACAGATACGCAGTATTTT | CASSIVQGPTDTQYF | TRBJ2-3 | - | - | TRBV19
TGCGCCAGCAGCACGGGACAGGGGGGTCAGGAAAAACTGTTTTTT | CASSTGQGGQEKLFF | TRBJ1-4 | few | TRBD1 | TRBV5-1
TGCAGTGCTAGAGATAGTATGCGGACAGTCTACAATGAGCAGTTCTTC | CSARDSMRTVYNEQFF | TRBJ2-1 | - | - | TRBV20-1
TGCAGCGGGGGACATTCGGACACTGAAGCTTTCTTT | CSGGHSDTEAFF | TRBJ1-1 | many | - | TRBV29-1
TGCAGTGCTAGGGGACAGGGCTCCACCGGGGAGCTGTTTTTT | CSARGQGSTGELFF | TRBJ2-2 | many | TRBD1 | TRBV20-1
TGCGCCAGCAGCTCCTCTAGCGGGGGGGCCTATGAGACCCAGTACTTC | CASSSSSGGAYETQYF | TRBJ2-5 | few | TRBD2 | TRBV5-1
TGCGCCAGCAGCTTGGGCCACTCACAACGCACAGATACGCAGTATTTT | CASSLGHSQRTDTQYF | TRBJ2-3 | few | - | TRBV5-1
TGTGCCATCAGAGCGGGGGTTGGGGAGACCCAGTACTTC | CAIRAGVGETQYF | TRBJ2-5 | - | TRBD2 | TRBV10-3
TGTGCCAGCAGTCCAGGACAGGGAGAGCAGTTCTTC | CASSPGQGEQFF | TRBJ2-1 | - | TRBD1 | TRBV7-6
TGCAGTGCTAGCCGGACTAGCGGGAGGGTTGACAATGAGCAGTTCTTC | CSASRTSGRVDNEQFF | TRBJ2-1 | - | TRBD2 | TRBV20-1
TGTGCCAGCAGCAAGCCGCCGACTAGCCAATACGAGCAGTACTTC | CASSKPPTSQYEQYF | TRBJ2-7 | few | TRBD2 | TRBV7-2
TGCAGTGCTAGCAGTGGGGGATCTGGGGCCAACGTCCTGACTTTC | CSASSGGSGANVLTF | TRBJ2-6 | - | - | TRBV20-1
TGTGCCAGCAGTACCGACAGGGTAGCCCACTATAATTCACCCCTCCACTTT | CASSTDRVAHYNSPLHF | TRBJ1-6 | - | TRBD1 | TRBV6-5
TGTGCCAGCAGCTTACACACAAGCACTGAAGCTTTCTTT | CASSLHTSTEAFF | TRBJ1-1 | few | - | TRBV7-9
TGTGCCAGCAGCCGGGGTGGTTATAACACCGGGGAGCTGTTTTTT | CASSRGGYNTGELFF | TRBJ2-2 | few | - | TRBV7-2
TGTGCCACCAGCAGAGATTACCAGATGGGGAGCCACGAGCAGTACTTC | CATSRDYQMGSHEQYF | TRBJ2-7 | many | - | TRBV15
TGTGCCAGCAGCGTAGAGGGACAGCCTAACAATGAGCAGTTCTTC | CASSVEGQPNNEQFF | TRBJ2-1 | - | TRBD1 | TRBV9
TGTGCCAGCAGTTTTGACAGGGGGACCACCGGGGAGCTGTTTTTT | CASSFDRGTTGELFF | TRBJ2-2 | - | TRBD1 | TRBV12-3/TRBV12-4
TGTGCCAGCAGCCCGCGGGCCTACAATGAGCAGTTCTTC | CASSPRAYNEQFF | TRBJ2-1 | - | - | TRBV7-9
TGTGCCAGCAGAATTATCAGGAGGGGTGGGGCCAACGTCCTGACTTTC | CASRIIRRGGANVLTF | TRBJ2-6 | few | - | TRBV27
TGCAGTGCTAGGTCAGGGGCCGTGAACACTGAAGCTTTCTTT | CSARSGAVNTEAFF | TRBJ1-1 | - | - | TRBV20-1
TGCAGCGTCAGAAGCGGGAGCGTTTCCTACAATGAGCAGTTCTTC | CSVRSGSVSYNEQFF | TRBJ2-1 | - | TRBD2 | TRBV29-1
TGTGCCAGCAGTTTAGCGCTCGGAGGGTCCCACCAAGAGACCCAGTACTTC | CASSLALGGSHQETQYF | TRBJ2-5 | once | - | TRBV12-3/TRBV12-4
TGTGCCAGCAGCCATGACGACAGGGAGATGACAGATACGCAGTATTTT | CASSHDDREMTDTQYF | TRBJ2-3 | few | TRBD1 | TRBV7-3
TGCGCCAGCAGCGGTACCGGGACATCCTTGGATGAGCATTTCTTC | CASSGTGTSLDEHFF | TRBJ2-1 | - | - | TRBV5-1
TGTGCCAGCAGCCAAGAATCACTCCCTCGCACAGATACGCAGTATTTT | CASSQESLPRTDTQYF | TRBJ2-3 | few | - | TRBV4-2
TGTGCCAGCAGCCCCGCCCGGCATGGGAGGGCCAATGAGCAGTTCTTC | CASSPARHGRANEQFF | TRBJ2-1 | many | TRBD2 | TRBV5-6
TGTGCCAGCAGCCCCCCCGGAGAAAAACTGTTTTTT | CASSPPGEKLFF | TRBJ1-4 | - | - | TRBV7-8
TGTGCCATCAGTGAGAGCGGCGGGAGACCCCCCGGGGAGCTGTTTTTT | CAISESGGRPPGELFF | TRBJ2-2 | few | TRBD2 | TRBV10-3
TGTGCCATCAGTGGCAGGACAGGGAATGGCTACACCTTC | CAISGRTGNGYTF | TRBJ1-2 | many | TRBD1 | TRBV10-3
TGTGCCAGCAGTTTGGGACAGCTAACCTACGAGCAGTACTTC | CASSLGQLTYEQYF | TRBJ2-7 | many | TRBD1 | TRBV12-3/TRBV12-4
TGTGCCAGCAGCTACAACAGGGAGGAAGCTTTCTTT | CASSYNREEAFF | TRBJ1-1 | many | - | TRBV7-8
TGCAGTGCACTGAGGGGTACTGGGAATCAGCCCCAGCATTTT | CSALRGTGNQPQHF | TRBJ1-5 | - | - | TRBV20-1
TGTGCCCAGTCCGGAGGGGCAGAGCAGTTCTTC | CAQSGGAEQFF | TRBJ2-1 | - | - | TRBV30
TGCGCCAGCAGCCCGTTGGGAGAGTACAATGAGCAGTTCTTC | CASSPLGEYNEQFF | TRBJ2-1 | - | - | TRBV5-1
TGCAGTGCTACCGCGGTCCAGGGCTCACCCCTCCACTTT | CSATAVQGSPLHF | TRBJ1-6 | - | - | TRBV20-1